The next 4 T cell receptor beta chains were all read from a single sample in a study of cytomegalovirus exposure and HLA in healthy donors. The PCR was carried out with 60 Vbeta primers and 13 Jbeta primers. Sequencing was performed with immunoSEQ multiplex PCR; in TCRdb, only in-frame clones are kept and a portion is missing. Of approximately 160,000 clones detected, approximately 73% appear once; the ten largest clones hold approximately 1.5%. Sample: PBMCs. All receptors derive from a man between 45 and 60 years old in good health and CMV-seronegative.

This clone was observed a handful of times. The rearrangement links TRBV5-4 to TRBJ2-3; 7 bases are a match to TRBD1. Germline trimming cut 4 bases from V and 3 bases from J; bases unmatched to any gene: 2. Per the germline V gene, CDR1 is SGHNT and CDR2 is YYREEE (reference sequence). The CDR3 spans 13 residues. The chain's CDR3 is CASSLRGTDTQYF. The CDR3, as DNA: TGTGCCAGCAGCCTCAGGGGGACAGATACGCAGTATTTT.

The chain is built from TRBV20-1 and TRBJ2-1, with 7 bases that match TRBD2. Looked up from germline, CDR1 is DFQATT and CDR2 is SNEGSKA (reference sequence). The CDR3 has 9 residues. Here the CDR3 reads CASGDEQFF. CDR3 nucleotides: TGCGCAAGCGGGGATGAGCAGTTCTTC.

In DNA form, the CDR3 reads TGTGCCAGCAGAGAACAGGGTTACGAGCAGTACTTC. It specifies CASREQGYEQYF. The chain has TRBV2 and TRBJ2-7; maybe TRBD1 (6 bases). CDR3 length: 12 amino acids. Looked up from germline, CDR1 is SNHLY and CDR2 is FYNNEI. Trimming removed 6 bases from V and 4 bases from J, with 10 bases in between.

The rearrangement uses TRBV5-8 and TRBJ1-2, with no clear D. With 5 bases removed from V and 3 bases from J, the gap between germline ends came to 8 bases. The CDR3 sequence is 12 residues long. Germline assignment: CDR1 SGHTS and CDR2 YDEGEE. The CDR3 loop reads CASSVIDYGYTF. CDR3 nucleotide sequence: TGTGCCAGCAGTGTGATAGACTATGGCTACACCTTC.